The clone carrying this T cell receptor beta chain was counted once. The data stem from a study of blood T cell repertoires in COVID-19. Methods used by the authors: Nucleated cell counts were estimated from reference gene primer amplification. Assay used: immunoSEQ multiplex PCR; TCRdb lists only in-frame clones, some missing. The V and J calls and clone size come from that table; D and trimming were worked out from the DNA. Seen here are 75,000 to 80,000 clones, around 90% observed once, and the top ten hold around 9.8%. Germline V gives CDR1 SNHLY, CDR2 FYNNEI. The CDR3 is 12 amino acids. V was shortened by 3 bases and J by 3 bases, with 2 bases between the two germline ends.

The TCR was taken from a human donor in a cohort sampled during active COVID-19. This sequence joins TRBV2 and TRBJ2-2, with D hard to call. Sequencing was done on a sample of peripheral blood. The CDR3 is CASSDDTGELFF. The CDR3 DNA sequence: TGTGCCAGCAGTGACGACACCGGGGAGCTGTTTTTT.